This TCR beta chain was sequenced during a study of glioma-infiltrating T cells after dendritic cell vaccination (dated by TCRdb to about 2016). Some background on the complete study: A cohort of about 15 glioblastoma patients from Phase I and II dendritic cell vaccination trials was included, of whom 9 were newly diagnosed and 6 had recurrent disease. Autologous tumor lysate-pulsed dendritic cell vaccination was administered to the patients between the early 2000s and the early 2010s. To make the vaccine, monocyte-derived dendritic cells were cultured for less than nine days with IL-4 and GM-CSF and then pulsed overnight with autologous tumor lysate. Patients received three intradermal dendritic cell vaccine injections at biweekly intervals in the arm below the axilla. In glioblastoma patients vaccinated with dendritic cells, deep sequencing of TCR beta CDR3 regions served to measure the amount of tumor-infiltrating lymphocytes and to compare repertoires between tumor and blood. Survival after dendritic cell vaccination was correlated with TCR sequencing metrics such as TIL content and the overlap between tumor and blood repertoires.

The research as a whole found: The cohort was small and heterogeneous, few patients had complete blood and tumor sets, and even fewer had initial-recurrent tumor pairs. After dendritic cell vaccination, a higher estimated pretreatment TIL content predicted longer time to progression and overall survival. TCR clonality showed no direct relationship with survival, which suggests that a diverse polyclonal response may matter. The three-group TCR overlap response model was described as speculative and requiring prospective validation.

This specimen's time point label, interpreted: after dendritic cell vaccination, including at tumor progression/relapse. Patients were selected for having adequate residual fresh-frozen tumor tissue and more than two years of available survival data. Although molecular status otherwise differed among the glioblastoma patients, no patient had an isocitrate dehydrogenase mutation. PBMC were collected before vaccination, two weeks after the third vaccination, and at tumor progression if progression occurred. The Qiagen DNeasy Blood extraction Kit was used to extract genomic DNA. Using the immunoSEQ assay, TCRB CDR3 regions were amplified from 2 micrograms of genomic DNA, or from all available DNA when less than that was on hand. The multiplex PCR relied on 60 forward primers for TCR V beta segments and 13 reverse primers for J beta segments. To estimate reads per starting template, synthetic control templates were spiked into each sample at limiting dilution. Sequencing produced 87 bp reads on the Illumina HiSeq System. Turning to the authors' computational methods: PCR and sequencing errors were removed by merging closely related sequences with a nearest neighbor algorithm. TCR overlap was defined as the percentage of unique tumor TCR beta sequences that were also present in the same patient's peripheral blood. TCRdb limited this immuneACCESS table to in-frame rearrangements with V and J called. A share of clones is missing; checked studies link under half to unresolved V genes, and the rest is unexplained. That table furnishes V, J and clone size, whereas the DNA furnished D and trimming. The sample has about 90,000 clones on record, around 83% of them singletons. Together, the top ten hold roughly 6.8% of the sample.

CDR1 and CDR2 (SEHNR, FQNEAQ) derive from the germline V gene (reference sequence). V trim: 4 bases; J trim: 11 bases; unmatched bases: 8. Counted from cysteine to phenylalanine, this CDR3 has 14 amino acids. Only the CDR3 part of the read is kept: 42 bases, read in frame from the first base. Comments on this clone: Its antigen specificity is not known. Per-nucleotide qualities are absent, and no much larger clonotype sits a single base away.

This specimen was blood, taken after dendritic cell vaccination. The receptor comes from a human donor with glioblastoma. This sequence uses TRBV7-9 and TRBJ1-6, and 7 bases in between align with TRBD1. The nucleotide sequence is TGTGCCAGCAGCTCAACAGGGGAGGAGGCACCCCTCCACTTT. Its protein is CASSSTGEEAPLHF.